This T cell receptor beta chain was captured by sequencing in a study of regulatory T cells in long-lasting Graves disease (dated by TCRdb to 2020 to 2023). The study in broad terms: Persistent Graves' disease was defined as persistently positive TSH receptor autoantibodies together with antithyroid drug treatment for over 5 years. Patients with persistent Graves' disease were compared with patients with newly diagnosed Graves' disease using TCR sequencing and RNA sequencing of peripheral blood. The study took place in China and was registered as a clinical trial. A total of 35 or so samples underwent TCR sequencing: roughly 13 from persistent and roughly 20 from newly diagnosed Graves' disease patients. On average, persistent Graves' disease patients in the clinical cohort had been on antithyroid drugs for about 9.3 years.

The CDR3 holds 15 amino acids from the cysteine to the phenylalanine. Left in the record is the CDR3 DNA by itself, 45 bases read in frame from the first base. As encoded in the germline V gene (reference sequence), CDR1 is SEHNR while CDR2 is FQNEAQ. V and J are truncated by 2 bases and 7 bases respectively, leaving an intervening sequence of 14 bases. According to the study, the label for this sample's time point signals: persistent/refractory GD, antithyroid drugs over 5 years with positive TRAb. For both TCR sequencing and RNA sequencing, RNA was extracted from PBMCs in TRIzol. The diagnosis of Graves' disease was made according to American Thyroid Association guidelines. Patients for the study were recruited at an endocrinology department in Xi'an, China. Each patient gave approximately 9.7 milliliters of peripheral blood, collected in an EDTA anticoagulant tube. Ficoll Paque Plus density gradient separation was used to isolate PBMCs, and no additional T cell sorting was done. RNA quality was checked with an Agilent 2100 Bioanalyzer and agarose gel, and concentration with a NanoDrop 2000.

Overall study results and their limits: The authors acknowledged the small sample size as a limitation that may reduce accuracy. Persistent Graves' disease patients showed lower TCR Shannon entropy and fewer highly expanded clones than newly diagnosed patients, suggesting clonal expansion. Persistent patients shared more public clonotypes among themselves (2,741) than newly diagnosed patients did (about 1,000). Only peripheral blood was studied, because thyroid tissue, the primary lesion, was inaccessible. Sequencing and analysis were limited to the TCR beta chain. Preferential use of TRBV28, TRBJ1-2 and TRBJ2-5 was observed in persistent disease, whereas TRBV20-1 and TRBJ2-1 were favored in newly diagnosed disease.

The library relied on multiplex PCR. Sequencing was carried out with an Illumina HiSeq 4000. iRepertoire HTBI primers and Arm-PCR amplification of CDR3 regions were used to construct TCR beta libraries. Before sequencing, the PCR products went through gel purification. In the paper's pipeline: A total of 62 TRBV and 14 TRBJ segments were identified across samples and were used for gene usage analysis of CDR3 amino acid clonotypes. Filtered high-quality paired reads were merged into contigs using COPE and FqMerger. BLAST was used to align contigs to the IMGT TRBV, TRBD and TRBJ reference genes, and CDR3 was defined following IMGT. Highly expanded clones were defined as clonotypes with a frequency above 0.1%. Shannon entropy served as the measure of repertoire diversity, while the Gini coefficient captured V-J evenness. A clonotype was considered public if more than one individual shared it. TCRdb trimmed the raw reads at Q25, called clones with MiXCR and kept productive beta chains. Merged by CDR3 protein, the rows form single entries marked with the most common genes and DNA. TCRdb's processing, not the authors', yielded these V and J calls. Present in this sample are about 420,000 distinct CDR3 sequences, about a quarter of which were seen just once. The top ten constitute about a quarter of the sample.

With regard to this clonotype: Its antigen is unknown. Per-nucleotide qualities are absent, and no much larger clonotype sits a single base away.

The rearranged segments are TRBV7-9 and TRBJ2-2; 6 matching bases give a weak D call of TRBD2. The TCR comes from a female donor with Graves disease. The sample consisted of peripheral blood mononuclear cells (PBMCs), taken when the disease was refractory, from a patient treated with antithyroid drugs. The CDR3 corresponds to CASSLSTRVVGELFF. In nucleotides, the sequence is TGTGCCAGCAGCTTATCGACTAGAGTTGTCGGGGAGCTGTTTTTT.